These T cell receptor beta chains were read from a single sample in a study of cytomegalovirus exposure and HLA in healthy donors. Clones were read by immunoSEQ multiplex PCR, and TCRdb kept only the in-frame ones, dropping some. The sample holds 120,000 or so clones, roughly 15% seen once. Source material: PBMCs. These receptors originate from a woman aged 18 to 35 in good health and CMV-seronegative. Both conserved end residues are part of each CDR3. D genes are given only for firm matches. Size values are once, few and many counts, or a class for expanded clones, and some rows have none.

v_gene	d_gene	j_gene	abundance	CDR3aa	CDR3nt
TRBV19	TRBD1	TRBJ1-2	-	CASSAHTGADGYTF	TGTGCCAGTAGTGCCCATACAGGGGCAGATGGCTACACCTTC
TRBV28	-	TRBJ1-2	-	CASRKSAEQGYGYTF	TGTGCCAGCAGAAAGAGCGCGGAACAGGGTTATGGCTACACCTTC
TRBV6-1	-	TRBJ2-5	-	CASSDRVATGEQYF	TGTGCCAGCAGTGACAGAGTAGCGACGGGGGAGCAGTACTTC
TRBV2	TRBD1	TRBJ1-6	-	CASRAPGGQGGSPLHF	TGTGCCAGCAGGGCTCCGGGGGGACAGGGAGGATCACCCCTCCACTTT
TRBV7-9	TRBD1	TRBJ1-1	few	CASSSTGGSTEAFF	TGTGCCAGCAGCTCGACAGGGGGTAGCACTGAAGCTTTCTTT
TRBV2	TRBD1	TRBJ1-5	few	CASSAAGTGIGNQPQHF	TGTGCCAGCAGTGCAGCCGGGACAGGGATTGGTAATCAGCCCCAGCATTTT
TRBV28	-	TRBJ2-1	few	CASSPDSVNFYNEQFF	TGTGCCAGCAGTCCAGACAGCGTCAACTTCTACAATGAGCAGTTCTTC
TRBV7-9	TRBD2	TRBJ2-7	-	CASSLGLAGERDEQYF	TGTGCCAGCAGCCTAGGACTAGCGGGAGAAAGAGACGAGCAGTACTTC
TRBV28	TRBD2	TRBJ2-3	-	CASSIAGASASDTQYF	TGTGCCAGCAGTATAGCGGGGGCAAGCGCATCGGATACGCAGTATTTT
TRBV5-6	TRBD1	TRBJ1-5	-	CASSLGQGGQPQHF	TGTGCCAGCAGCCTAGGACAGGGAGGGCAGCCCCAGCATTTT
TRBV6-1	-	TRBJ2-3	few	CASSEAPGGLDTQYF	TGTGCCAGCAGTGAAGCGCCGGGGGGCCTAGATACGCAGTATTTT
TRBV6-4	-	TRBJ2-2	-	CASSPRHGTGELFF	TGTGCCAGCAGTCCACGCCACGGGACCGGGGAGCTGTTTTTT
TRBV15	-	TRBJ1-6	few	CATRRLAANSPLHF	TGTGCCACCAGGAGACTTGCGGCGAATTCACCCCTCCACTTT
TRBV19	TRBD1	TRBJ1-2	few	CASSMTGMDYGYTF	TGTGCCAGTAGTATGACAGGGATGGACTATGGCTACACCTTC
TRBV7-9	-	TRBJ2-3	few	CAGQLDPGADTQYF	TGTGCCGGACAACTTGATCCTGGGGCAGATACGCAGTATTTT
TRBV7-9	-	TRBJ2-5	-	CASSFDIQETQYF	TGTGCCAGCAGCTTCGACATACAAGAGACCCAGTACTTC
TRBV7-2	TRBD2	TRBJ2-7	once	CASSLVGGGGSYEQYF	TGTGCCAGCAGCTTAGTCGGGGGGGGAGGATCCTACGAGCAGTACTTC
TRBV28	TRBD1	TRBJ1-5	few	CASTQGGIYGNQPQHF	TGTGCCAGCACTCAGGGGGGCATCTATGGCAATCAGCCCCAGCATTTT
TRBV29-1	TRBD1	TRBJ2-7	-	CSVEYGTGGTYEQYF	TGCAGCGTTGAGTACGGGACAGGGGGGACTTACGAGCAGTACTTC
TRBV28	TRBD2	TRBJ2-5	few	CASSFYALGGGLFRDQETQYF	TGTGCCAGCAGTTTTTACGCTCTCGGCGGGGGGCTTTTTAGGGACCAAGAGACCCAGTACTTC
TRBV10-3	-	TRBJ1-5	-	CAIRAEDSNQPQHF	TGTGCCATCAGGGCAGAAGATAGCAATCAGCCCCAGCATTTT
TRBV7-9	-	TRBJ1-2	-	CASTLGAGASYGYTF	TGTGCCAGCACCCTGGGGGCAGGGGCAAGCTATGGCTACACCTTC
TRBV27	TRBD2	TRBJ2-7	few	CASSLTSGGNEQYF	TGTGCCAGCAGTTTAACTAGCGGGGGAAACGAGCAGTACTTC
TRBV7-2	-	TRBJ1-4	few	CASSSQGQGGEKLFF	TGTGCCAGCAGCTCGCAGGGGCAGGGAGGGGAAAAACTGTTTTTT
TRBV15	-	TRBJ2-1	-	CATANSPNEQFF	TGTGCCACCGCAAACAGCCCCAATGAGCAGTTCTTC
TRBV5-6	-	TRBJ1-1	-	CASSLLTDPNTEAFF	TGTGCCAGCAGCTTGCTGACAGACCCAAACACTGAAGCTTTCTTT
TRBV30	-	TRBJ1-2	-	CAWSRTYGYTF	TGTGCCTGGAGTCGAACATATGGCTACACCTTC
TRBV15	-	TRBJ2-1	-	CATSPLEPSYNEQFF	TGTGCCACCAGCCCACTAGAACCTTCCTACAATGAGCAGTTCTTC
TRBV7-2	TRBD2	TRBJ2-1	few	CASSLWGLATNEQFF	TGTGCCAGCAGCTTATGGGGACTAGCGACTAATGAGCAGTTCTTC
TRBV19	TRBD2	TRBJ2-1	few	CASRWDSGRGDEQFF	TGTGCCAGTAGATGGGATAGCGGGAGGGGGGATGAGCAGTTCTTC
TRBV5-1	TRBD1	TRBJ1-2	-	CASSLAGTGTYGYTF	TGCGCCAGCAGCTTGGCCGGGACAGGGACCTATGGCTACACCTTC
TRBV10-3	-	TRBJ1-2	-	CAISEEEDYGYTF	TGTGCCATCAGTGAGGAAGAGGACTATGGCTACACCTTC
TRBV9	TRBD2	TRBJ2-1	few	CASSVEGRLAANNEQFF	TGTGCCAGCAGCGTAGAGGGAAGGCTAGCGGCCAACAATGAGCAGTTCTTC
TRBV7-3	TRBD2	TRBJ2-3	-	CASSWGGGTDTQYF	TGTGCCAGCAGCTGGGGCGGGGGGACAGATACGCAGTATTTT
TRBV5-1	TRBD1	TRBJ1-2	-	CASSLALAGGDGYTF	TGCGCCAGCAGCTTGGCCCTGGCAGGGGGTGATGGCTACACCTTC
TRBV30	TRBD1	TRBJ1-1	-	CACLGTDNTEAFF	TGTGCCTGCCTAGGGACAGATAACACTGAAGCTTTCTTT
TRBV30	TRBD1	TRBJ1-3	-	CAWSSTGSDWDRNSGNTIYF	TGTGCCTGGAGCTCGACGGGCTCAGACTGGGACAGAAACTCTGGAAACACCATATATTTT
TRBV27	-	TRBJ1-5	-	CASSFEYSNQPQHF	TGTGCCAGCAGTTTCGAGTATAGCAATCAGCCCCAGCATTTT
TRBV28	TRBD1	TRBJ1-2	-	CASSRTTSGGAFGYTF	TGTGCCAGCAGCCGTACTACCTCAGGGGGCGCGTTTGGCTACACCTTC
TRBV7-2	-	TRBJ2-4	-	CASSLVTGRYGKNIQYF	TGTGCCAGCAGCTTAGTGACAGGGAGGTACGGCAAAAACATTCAGTACTTC
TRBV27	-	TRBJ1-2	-	CASSPTGGGFYGYTF	TGTGCCAGCAGTCCGACGGGTGGGGGGTTCTATGGCTACACCTTC
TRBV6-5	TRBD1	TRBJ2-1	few	CASSTGGNEQFF	TGTGCCAGCAGTACAGGGGGCAATGAGCAGTTCTTC
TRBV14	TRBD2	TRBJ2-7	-	CASSLLAGLYEQYF	TGTGCCAGCAGCCTACTAGCGGGTCTTTACGAGCAGTACTTC
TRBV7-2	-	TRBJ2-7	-	CASSREASSYEQYF	TGTGCCAGCAGCCGAGAGGCTAGCTCGTACGAGCAGTACTTC
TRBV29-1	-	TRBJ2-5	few	CSVGAAIGTQYF	TGCAGCGTTGGGGCCGCAATTGGAACCCAGTACTTC
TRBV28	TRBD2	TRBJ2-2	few	CASSLQGLAGELHTGELFF	TGTGCCAGCAGCCTTCAAGGTCTAGCGGGAGAGTTGCACACCGGGGAGCTGTTTTTT
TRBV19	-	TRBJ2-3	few	CASNERFTDTQYF	TGTGCCAGTAATGAGCGCTTCACAGATACGCAGTATTTT
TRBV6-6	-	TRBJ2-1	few	CASSYPGRDEQFF	TGTGCCAGCAGTTACCCGGGCAGGGATGAGCAGTTCTTC
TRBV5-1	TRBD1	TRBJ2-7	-	CASSWAGTGDYEQYF	TGCGCCAGCAGCTGGGCCGGGACAGGGGACTACGAGCAGTACTTC
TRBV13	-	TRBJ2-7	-	CASSLRSGEQYF	TGTGCCAGCAGCTTACGATCGGGGGAGCAGTACTTC
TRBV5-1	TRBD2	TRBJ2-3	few	CASSKAGGLTDTQYF	TGCGCCAGCAGCAAAGCGGGGGGCCTCACAGATACGCAGTATTTT
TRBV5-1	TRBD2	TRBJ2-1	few	CASSGRTSGGVYNEQFF	TGCGCCAGCAGCGGCAGGACTAGCGGGGGCGTTTACAATGAGCAGTTCTTC
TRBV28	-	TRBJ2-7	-	CASSSPEGNGEQYF	TGTGCCAGCAGCTCCCCGGAGGGGAACGGCGAGCAGTACTTC
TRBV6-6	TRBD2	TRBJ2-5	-	CASRIRLAETQYF	TGTGCCAGCAGGATCCGACTAGCTGAGACCCAGTACTTC
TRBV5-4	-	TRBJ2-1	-	CASSGGTVTYNEQFF	TGTGCCAGCAGCGGGGGGACAGTTACCTACAATGAGCAGTTCTTC
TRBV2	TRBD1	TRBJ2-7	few	CASPGQGSYEQYF	TGTGCCAGCCCGGGACAGGGTTCCTACGAGCAGTACTTC
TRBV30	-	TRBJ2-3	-	CAWSVDLGSDTQYF	TGTGCCTGGAGCGTGGATCTTGGGAGTGATACGCAGTATTTT
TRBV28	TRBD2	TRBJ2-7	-	CATRGSGAVEQYF	TGTGCCACACGGGGGAGCGGGGCCGTCGAGCAGTACTTC
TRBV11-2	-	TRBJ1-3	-	CASSWFGLRNTIYF	TGTGCCAGCAGCTGGTTTGGGCTCCGAAACACCATATATTTT